This TCR beta chain was recorded in a study of T cell changes during pregnancy in multiple sclerosis. Sequencing was performed with immunoSEQ multiplex PCR; in TCRdb, only in-frame clones are kept and a portion is missing. The table has some 70,000 clones, 92% seen once. This clone was recorded only once. V was clipped by 5 bases and J by 4 bases; unmatched bases: 6. In germline, CDR1 is SGHTA, CDR2 FQGTGA. This CDR3 region has 15 residues. The sequence was obtained from a female donor in good health, enrolled as a control in a pregnancy study. Sequenced material: peripheral blood, taken in the second trimester of pregnancy. V and J are TRBV7-3 and TRBJ2-1; 9 bases map to TRBD1. The CDR3 reads CASSPGTGRYNEQFF. In DNA, the CDR3 is TGTGCCAGCAGCCCAGGGACAGGGAGATACAATGAGCAGTTCTTC. Full variable domain (rest looked up from reference TRBV7-3 and TRBJ2-1): GAGVSQTPSNKVTEKGKYVELRCDPISGHTALYWYRQSLGQGPEFLIYFQGTGAADDSGLPNDRFFAVRPEGSVSTLKIQRTERGDSAVYLCASSPGTGRYNEQFFGPGTRLTVL.